This T cell receptor beta chain was identified in a study of vaccination and CD4 T cells after COVID-19. Across the whole study: Each enrolled participant received a two-dose regimen of either BNT162b2 or mRNA-1273 vaccine. Cells received overlapping spike peptides from SARS-CoV-2, HCoV-NL63, HCoV-OC43 and HCoV-229E as stimulation. General study findings and limits: The study found median SARS-CoV-2-reactive clonotypes rising from 21 to 38, not significantly.

The ends were cut back, 1 base at V and 0 bases at J, with 7 bases in the middle. Germline V gene data show CDR1 as SEHNR and CDR2 as FQNEAQ (reference sequence). This CDR3 has 16 residues. Points on this clonotype: The antigen remains unidentified.

Sequence data for DNA of cultured CD4+ T cells were generated by the Oncomine TCR Beta short-read assay. TCRdb redid the calling of the PCR reads with MiXCR, one entry per CDR3 protein. Here the sample spans approximately 12,000 distinct CDR3 sequences, around 42% being singletons. Treatment indicated: roughly 11-day PBMC culture with coronavirus spike peptide pools or control peptides (ViraFEST assay). The chain combines TRBV7-9 with TRBJ2-6; no clear D. Sequencing was performed on CD4+ T cells from blood, cultured in vitro, taken before SARS-CoV-2 vaccination. The clonotype was recovered from a human donor who had recovered from COVID-19. The CDR3, as DNA: TGTGCCAGCAGCTTAGTCGTCTCCTCTGGGGCCAACGTCCTGACTTTC. Protein: CASSLVVSSGANVLTF.